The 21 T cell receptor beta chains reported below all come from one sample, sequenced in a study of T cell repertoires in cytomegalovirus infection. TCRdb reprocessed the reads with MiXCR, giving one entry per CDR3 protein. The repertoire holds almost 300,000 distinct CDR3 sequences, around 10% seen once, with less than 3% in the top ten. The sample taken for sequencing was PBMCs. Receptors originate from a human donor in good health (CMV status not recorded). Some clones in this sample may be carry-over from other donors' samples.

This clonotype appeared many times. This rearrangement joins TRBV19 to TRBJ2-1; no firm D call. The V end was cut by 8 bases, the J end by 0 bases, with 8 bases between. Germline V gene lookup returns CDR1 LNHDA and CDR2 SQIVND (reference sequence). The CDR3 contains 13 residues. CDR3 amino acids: CASSMDSYNEQFF. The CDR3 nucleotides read TGTGCCAGTTCCATGGACTCCTACAATGAGCAGTTCTTC.

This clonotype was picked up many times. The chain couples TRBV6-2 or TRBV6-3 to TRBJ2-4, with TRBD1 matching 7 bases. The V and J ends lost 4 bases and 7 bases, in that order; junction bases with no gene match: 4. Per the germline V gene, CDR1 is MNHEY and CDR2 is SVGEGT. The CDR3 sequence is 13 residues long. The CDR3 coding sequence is TGTGCCAGCAGTTCAGGGGGTCATAACATTCAGTACTTC. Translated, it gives CASSSGGHNIQYF.

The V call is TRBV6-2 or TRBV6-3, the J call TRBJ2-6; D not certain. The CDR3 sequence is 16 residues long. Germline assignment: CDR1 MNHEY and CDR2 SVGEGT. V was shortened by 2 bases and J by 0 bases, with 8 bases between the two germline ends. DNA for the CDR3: TGTGCCAGCAGTTACCAGACATTCTCTGGGGCCAACGTCCTGACTTTC. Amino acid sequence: CASSYQTFSGANVLTF.

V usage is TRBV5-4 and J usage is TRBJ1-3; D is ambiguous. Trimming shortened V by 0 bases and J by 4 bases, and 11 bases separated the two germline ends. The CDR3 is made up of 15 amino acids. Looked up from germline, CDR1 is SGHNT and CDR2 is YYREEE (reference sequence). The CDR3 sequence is CASSLGSGLGNTIYF. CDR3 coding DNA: TGTGCCAGCAGCTTGGGGTCCGGACTCGGAAACACCATATATTTT.

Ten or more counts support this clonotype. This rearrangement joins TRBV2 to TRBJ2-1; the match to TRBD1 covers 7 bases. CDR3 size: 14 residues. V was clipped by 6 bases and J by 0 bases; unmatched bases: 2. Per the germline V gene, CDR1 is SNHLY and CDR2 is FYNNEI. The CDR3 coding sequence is TGTGCCAGCAGGGGGGACAGCTCCTACAATGAGCAGTTCTTC. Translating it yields CASRGDSSYNEQFF.

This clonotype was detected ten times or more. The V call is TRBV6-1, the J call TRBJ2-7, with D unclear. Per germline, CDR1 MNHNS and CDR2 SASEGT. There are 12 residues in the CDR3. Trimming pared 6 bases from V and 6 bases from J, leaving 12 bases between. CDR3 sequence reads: CASSFQHTEQYV. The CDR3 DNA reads TGTGCCAGCAGCTTTCAGCACACCGAGCAGTACGTC.

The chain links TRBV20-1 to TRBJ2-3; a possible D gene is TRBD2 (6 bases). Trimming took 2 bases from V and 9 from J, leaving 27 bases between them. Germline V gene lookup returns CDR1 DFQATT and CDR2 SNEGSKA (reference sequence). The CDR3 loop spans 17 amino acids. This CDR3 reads CSARPLLGTGPKATQYF. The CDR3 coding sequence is TGCAGTGCTAGACCTTTACTCGGGACTGGCCCCAAGGCGACGCAGTATTTT.

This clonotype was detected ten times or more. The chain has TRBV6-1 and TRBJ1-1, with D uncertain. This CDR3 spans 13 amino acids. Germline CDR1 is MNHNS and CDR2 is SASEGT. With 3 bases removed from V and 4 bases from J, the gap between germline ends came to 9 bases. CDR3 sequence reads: CASSDVRGTEAFF. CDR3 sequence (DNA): TGTGCCAGCAGTGACGTCCGGGGCACTGAAGCTTTCTTT.

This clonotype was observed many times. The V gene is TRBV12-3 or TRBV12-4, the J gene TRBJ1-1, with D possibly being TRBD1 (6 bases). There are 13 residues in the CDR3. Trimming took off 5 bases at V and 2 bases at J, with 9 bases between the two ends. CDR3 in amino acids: CASSRTVNTEAFF. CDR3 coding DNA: TGTGCCAGCAGTCGGACAGTTAACACTGAAGCTTTCTTT.

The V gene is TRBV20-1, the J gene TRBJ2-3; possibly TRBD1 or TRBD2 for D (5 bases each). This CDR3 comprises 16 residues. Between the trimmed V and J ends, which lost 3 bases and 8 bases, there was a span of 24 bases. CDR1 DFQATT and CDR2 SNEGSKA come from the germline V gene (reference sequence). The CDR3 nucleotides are TGCAGTGCTAGGCCCATGACGAGGGGCGTCGATTTTACGCAGTATTTT. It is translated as CSARPMTRGVDFTQYF.

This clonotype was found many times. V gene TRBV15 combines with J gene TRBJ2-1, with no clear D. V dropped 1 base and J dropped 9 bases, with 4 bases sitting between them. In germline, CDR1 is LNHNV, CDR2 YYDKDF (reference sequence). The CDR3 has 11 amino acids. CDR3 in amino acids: CATSRAGEQFF. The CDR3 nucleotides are TGTGCCACCAGCAGAGCTGGTGAGCAGTTCTTC.

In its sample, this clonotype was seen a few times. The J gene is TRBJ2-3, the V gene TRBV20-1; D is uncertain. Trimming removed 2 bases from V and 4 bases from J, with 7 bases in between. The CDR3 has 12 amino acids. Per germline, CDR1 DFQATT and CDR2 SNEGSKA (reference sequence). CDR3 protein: CSARNPADTQYF. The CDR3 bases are TGCAGTGCTAGAAATCCAGCAGATACGCAGTATTTT.

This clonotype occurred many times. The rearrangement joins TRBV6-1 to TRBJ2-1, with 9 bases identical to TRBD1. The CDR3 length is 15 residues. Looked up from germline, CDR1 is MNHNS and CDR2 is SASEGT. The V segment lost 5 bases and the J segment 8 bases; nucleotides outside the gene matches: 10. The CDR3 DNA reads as TGTGCCAGCAGTCCACCGGGACAGGGATGGCATGAGCAGTTCTTC. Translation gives CASSPPGQGWHEQFF.

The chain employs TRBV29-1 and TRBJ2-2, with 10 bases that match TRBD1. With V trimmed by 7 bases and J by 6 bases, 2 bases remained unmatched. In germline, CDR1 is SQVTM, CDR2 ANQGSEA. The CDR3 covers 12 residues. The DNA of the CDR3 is TGCAGCGGGGACAGGGGCGCCGGGGAGCTGTTTTTT. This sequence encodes CSGDRGAGELFF.

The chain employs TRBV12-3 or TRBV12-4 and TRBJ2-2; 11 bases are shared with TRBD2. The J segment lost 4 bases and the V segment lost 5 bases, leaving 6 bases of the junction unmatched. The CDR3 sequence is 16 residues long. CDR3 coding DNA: TGTGCCAGCAGTCCAACTAGCGGGGGAGGCACCGGGGAGCTGTTTTTT. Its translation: CASSPTSGGGTGELFF.

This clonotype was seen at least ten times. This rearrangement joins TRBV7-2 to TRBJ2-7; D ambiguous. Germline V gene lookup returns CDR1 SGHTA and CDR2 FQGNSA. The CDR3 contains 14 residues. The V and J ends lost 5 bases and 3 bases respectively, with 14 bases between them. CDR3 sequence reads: CASSPQAKSYEQYV. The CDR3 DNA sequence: TGTGCCAGCAGCCCGCAGGCAAAAAGCTACGAGCAGTACGTC.

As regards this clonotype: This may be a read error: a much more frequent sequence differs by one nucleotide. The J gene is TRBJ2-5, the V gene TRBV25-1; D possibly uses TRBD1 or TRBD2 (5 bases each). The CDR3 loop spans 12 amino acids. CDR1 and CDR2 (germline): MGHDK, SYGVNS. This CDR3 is CASRDPQATQYF. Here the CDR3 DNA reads TGTGCCAGCCGGGACCCACAAGCGACCCAGTACTTC. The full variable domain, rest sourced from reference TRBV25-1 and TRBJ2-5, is EADIYQTPRYLVIGTGKKITLECSQTMGHDKMYWYQQDPGMELHLIHYSYGVNSTEKGDLSSESTVSRIRTEHFPLTLESARPSHTSQYLCASRDPQATQYFGPGTRLLVL.

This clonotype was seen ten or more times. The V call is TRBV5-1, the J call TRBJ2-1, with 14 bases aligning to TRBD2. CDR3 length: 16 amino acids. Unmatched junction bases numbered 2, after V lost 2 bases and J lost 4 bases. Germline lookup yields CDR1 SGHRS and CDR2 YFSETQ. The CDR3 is CASSFWTSGGYNEQFF. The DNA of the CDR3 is TGCGCCAGCAGCTTCTGGACTAGCGGGGGGTACAATGAGCAGTTCTTC.

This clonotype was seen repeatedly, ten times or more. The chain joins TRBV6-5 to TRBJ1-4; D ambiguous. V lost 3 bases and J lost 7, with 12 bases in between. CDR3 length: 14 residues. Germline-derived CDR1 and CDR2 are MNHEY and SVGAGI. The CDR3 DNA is TGTGCCAGCAGTTATGGTCAGTTCCGTGAAAAACTGTTTTTT. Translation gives CASSYGQFREKLFF.

The CDR3 region is CASSRQGIDGYTF. The CDR3 nucleotides are TGTGCCAGCAGCCGACAGGGGATAGATGGCTACACCTTC. V and J are TRBV6-5 and TRBJ1-2, with 8 bases matching TRBD1. The trim removed 6 bases at V and 6 bases at J, leaving 6 bases unmatched. Germline loops: CDR1 MNHEY, CDR2 SVGAGI. CDR3 size: 13 residues.

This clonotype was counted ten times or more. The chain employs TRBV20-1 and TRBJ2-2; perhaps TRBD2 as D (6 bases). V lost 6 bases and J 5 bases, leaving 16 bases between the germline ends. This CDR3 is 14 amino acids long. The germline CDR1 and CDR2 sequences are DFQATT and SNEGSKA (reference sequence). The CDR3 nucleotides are TGCAGTGCACTTTACGGGGGAGCTACCGGGGAGCTGTTTTTT. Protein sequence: CSALYGGATGELFF.